The 22 T cell receptor beta chains below come from one sample, sequenced in a study of T cell responses to AZD1222 COVID-19 vaccine. TCRdb's copy holds only in-frame clones and misses some; the assay was immunoSEQ multiplex PCR. This sample has about 83,000 clones, with approximately 90% found just once. The sequencing here drew on peripheral blood, taken on day 0 of MenACWY control vaccination. The source of these receptors is an adult in good health.

The chain couples TRBV6-5 to TRBJ2-2; D perhaps matches TRBD2 (6 bases). The germline V gene has CDR1 MNHEY and CDR2 SVGAGI. This CDR3 region has 14 residues. The V end lost 7 bases, the J end lost 1 base, and 10 bases lay between the germline ends. In DNA, the CDR3 is TGTGCCAGCACTTATAGCGGGAACACCGGGGAGCTGTTTTTT. It yields the protein CASTYSGNTGELFF.

The rearrangement joins TRBV30 to TRBJ1-2, with D uncertain. Germline V gene sequence: CDR1 GTSNPN, CDR2 SVGIG (reference sequence). The CDR3 is 13 residues long. Trimming removed 0 bases at V and 4 bases at J, with 9 bases between. CDR3 region: CAWSVMASYGYTF. CDR3 sequence (DNA): TGTGCCTGGAGTGTAATGGCTAGCTATGGCTACACCTTC.

This clone appeared a single time. This chain joins TRBV28 and TRBJ2-1, with a weak D call TRBD1 (5 bases). The length of the CDR3 is 14 residues. Germline V lookup: CDR1 MDHEN, CDR2 SYDVKM. V dropped 2 bases and J dropped 9 bases, with 14 bases sitting between them. CDR3 sequence (DNA): TGTGCCAGCAGTTTAGCCACCGACAGAATTGAGCAGTTCTTC. Its protein product is CASSLATDRIEQFF.

The V and J genes are TRBV3-1 (or the pseudogene TRBV3-2) and TRBJ1-5; 7 bases agree with TRBD1. Germline assignment: CDR1 LGHDT and CDR2 YNNKEL (reference sequence). The length of the CDR3 is 15 residues. J gave up 7 bases and V 3 bases, and 9 bases lay outside the gene matches. Written as DNA, the CDR3 is TGTGCCAGCAGCCATCGACAGGGCGGGGACCAGCCCCAGCATTTT. It translates to CASSHRQGGDQPQHF.

CDR3 sequence reads: CAWSGTSMETQYF. CDR3 sequence (DNA): TGTGCCTGGTCCGGGACTAGCATGGAGACCCAGTACTTC. The V call is TRBV30, the J call TRBJ2-5; the match to TRBD2 covers 9 bases. Germline CDR1 reads GTSNPN; CDR2 reads SVGIG (reference sequence). The CDR3 totals 13 residues. Unmatched junction bases numbered 6, after V lost 5 bases and J lost 5 bases.

The chain joins TRBV28 to TRBJ2-7; tentative D call: TRBD1 (6 bases). V dropped 4 bases and J dropped 3 bases, with 16 bases sitting between them. The CDR3 consists of 15 residues. Per the germline V gene, CDR1 is MDHEN and CDR2 is SYDVKM. The CDR3 loop reads CASSSPTGPFYEQYF. The CDR3 coding sequence is TGTGCCAGCAGTTCGCCGACAGGACCGTTCTACGAGCAGTACTTC.

This chain links TRBV7-2 with TRBJ1-6, with D perhaps matching TRBD1 (6 bases). The germline gives CDR1 SGHTA, CDR2 FQGNSA. The V end lost 4 bases, the J end lost 8 bases, and 15 bases lay between the germline ends. This CDR3 comprises 15 residues. The CDR3 nucleotides read TGTGCCAGCAGCTCCAACAGGGTCGAATATTCACCCCTCCACTTT. Protein: CASSSNRVEYSPLHF.

V is TRBV28 and J is TRBJ2-4, with D possibly matching TRBD2 (5 bases). The CDR3 sequence is 15 residues long. V was shortened by 3 bases and J by 5 bases, with 14 bases between the two germline ends. CDR1 is MDHEN and CDR2 is SYDVKM in the germline V gene. This CDR3 reads CASSFGGSSQNIQYF. The CDR3 DNA is TGTGCCAGCAGTTTTGGCGGGTCTAGCCAAAACATTCAGTACTTC.

The chain recombines TRBV28 with TRBJ2-3, with 9 bases lining up with TRBD1. The ends lost 2 bases at V and 2 bases at J; junction bases unmatched: 2. Germline CDR1 MDHEN, CDR2 SYDVKM. This CDR3 region has 15 residues. This CDR3 reads CASSLRQGDTDTQYF. DNA of the CDR3: TGTGCCAGCAGTTTACGACAGGGGGACACAGATACGCAGTATTTT.

This chain connects TRBV28 to TRBJ2-7; 9 bases line up with TRBD1. Germline V lookup: CDR1 MDHEN, CDR2 SYDVKM. CDR3 length: 13 residues. Trimming removed 6 bases from V and 3 bases from J; junction bases left unmatched: 3. CDR3 coding DNA: TGTGCCAGCAGCACAGGGGGCATCTACGAGCAGTACTTC. Its protein is CASSTGGIYEQYF.

The chain couples TRBV30 to TRBJ2-7; 10 bases fit TRBD1. The germline gives CDR1 GTSNPN, CDR2 SVGIG (reference sequence). This CDR3 is built from 14 residues. V lost 3 bases to trimming and J lost 1 base; unmatched junction nucleotides: 3. In DNA form, the CDR3 reads TGTGCCTGGAGGGGACAGGGGTTATCCTACGAGCAGTACTTC. Translation: CAWRGQGLSYEQYF. Complete variable domain (other parts from reference TRBV30 and TRBJ2-7): SQTIHQWPATLVQPVGSPLSLECTVEGTSNPNLYWYRQAAGRGLQLLFYSVGIGQISSEVPQNLSASRPQDRQFILSSKKLLLSDSGFYLCAWRGQGLSYEQYFGPGTRLTVT.

V usage is TRBV28 and J usage is TRBJ2-4; 7 nucleotides match TRBD1. The CDR3 sequence is 15 residues long. Trimming cost V 6 bases and J 0 bases; bases outside gene matches: 5. The germline CDR1 and CDR2 sequences are MDHEN and SYDVKM. CDR3 region: CASSQGTVAKNIQYF. The CDR3 DNA follows: TGTGCCAGCAGCCAAGGGACAGTAGCCAAAAACATTCAGTACTTC. Full variable domain (rest looked up from reference TRBV28 and TRBJ2-4): DVKVTQSSRYLVKRTGEKVFLECVQDMDHENMFWYRQDPGLGLRLIYFSYDVKMKEKGDIPEGYSVSREKKERFSLILESASTNQTSMYLCASSQGTVAKNIQYFGAGTRLSVL.

J is TRBJ2-7 and V is TRBV11-2, with D possibly TRBD1 on 6 matching bases. Per the germline V gene, CDR1 is SGHAT and CDR2 is FQNNGV. The CDR3 runs to 15 residues. Trimming stripped 4 bases from V and 4 bases from J, with 17 bases between. This chain's CDR3 is CASSSTRGYLYEQYF. The DNA of the CDR3 is TGTGCCAGCAGCTCAACTAGGGGGTACCTTTACGAGCAGTACTTC.

Only a few counts were recorded for this clone. The chain couples TRBV5-8 to TRBJ1-2; weak D call: TRBD1 (6 bases). Per germline, CDR1 SGHTS and CDR2 YDEGEE. The CDR3 extends over 13 amino acids. The V end lost 2 bases, the J end lost 4 bases, and 9 bases lay between the germline ends. CDR3 sequence reads: CASSFGRGYGYTF. In DNA form, the CDR3 reads TGTGCCAGCAGCTTCGGCAGGGGCTATGGCTACACCTTC.

This chain links TRBV29-1 with TRBJ2-5; TRBD2 is a possible D gene (6 bases). This CDR3 is built from 15 residues. The germline CDR1 and CDR2 sequences are SQVTM and ANQGSEA. V shed 0 bases and J shed 5 bases, with 16 bases lying between them. CDR3 protein: CSVEEAARRAETQYF. The CDR3 DNA follows: TGCAGCGTTGAAGAGGCGGCGAGGAGGGCGGAGACCCAGTACTTC.

CDR3 sequence: CASSQAGQGHFYGYTF. The CDR3 DNA reads as TGCGCCAGCAGCCAAGCGGGACAGGGGCATTTTTATGGCTACACCTTC. The J gene is TRBJ1-2, the V gene TRBV4-1; 10 bases are shared with TRBD1. The CDR3 is made up of 16 amino acids. Trimming cost V 1 base and J 5 bases; bases outside gene matches: 7. Germline-derived CDR1 and CDR2 are MGHRA and YSYEKL.

The V call is TRBV7-9, the J call TRBJ1-5; D remains ambiguous. CDR1 is SEHNR, CDR2 FQNEAQ, per germline (reference sequence). V was shortened by 4 bases and J by 1 base, with 14 bases between the two germline ends. The CDR3 consists of 16 residues. The CDR3 loop is CASSSSNTGSNQPQHF. The CDR3 DNA reads TGTGCCAGCAGCTCATCCAATACGGGGAGCAATCAGCCCCAGCATTTT.

This clone came up a few times. The V call is TRBV28, the J call TRBJ1-2; TRBD1 matches at 9 bases. The CDR3 is made up of 15 amino acids. Germline CDR1 reads MDHEN; CDR2 reads SYDVKM. V lost 6 bases to trimming and J lost 5 bases; unmatched junction nucleotides: 10. The CDR3 reads CASRHSGTGIYGYTF. For the CDR3, the DNA is TGTGCCAGCAGACATTCCGGGACAGGGATTTATGGCTACACCTTC.

CDR3 protein: CASSARISNEQFF. CDR3 nucleotide sequence: TGTGCCAGCAGCGCCCGGATATCTAATGAGCAGTTCTTC. The rearrangement links TRBV7-3 to TRBJ2-1; D unresolved. The germline V and J ends were trimmed by 5 bases and 7 bases, with 12 bases remaining between them. The CDR3 spans 13 residues. CDR1 is SGHTA, CDR2 FQGTGA, per germline.

This clone was observed once. Other DNA sequences in the sample encode the same CDR3. The chain carries TRBV27 and TRBJ1-1; TRBD1 agrees at 7 bases. Trimming removed 3 bases from V and 5 bases from J; junction bases left unmatched: 6. The CDR3 is made up of 14 amino acids. CDR1 is MNHEY and CDR2 is SMNVEV in the germline V gene (reference sequence). The CDR3 nucleotides read TGTGCCAGCAGTTTTAGCAGGGGGGGGACTGAAGCTTTCTTT. Protein: CASSFSRGGTEAFF.

The chain joins TRBV4-3 to TRBJ1-4; 9 bases map to TRBD1. Trimming at V came to 3 bases and at J to 7 bases, leaving 12 bases not matched to a gene. The CDR3 consists of 17 residues. CDR1 LGHNA and CDR2 YSLEER come from the germline V gene. The CDR3 DNA reads TGCGCCAGCAGCCACCAGGGCCCGGGACAGGGTGGTGAAAAACTGTTTTTT. This gives the protein CASSHQGPGQGGEKLFF.

As concerns this clone: One end of the junction fails to match germline, which may point to a read error. The V and J genes are TRBV6-1 and TRBJ2-3, with no clear D. Germline lookup yields CDR1 MNHNS and CDR2 SASEGT. The CDR3 is made up of 15 amino acids. As DNA, the CDR3 is TGTGCCAGCAGCGAAGGCCAATTACTTTCAGATACGCAGTATTTT. The encoded protein is CASSEGQLLSDTQYF.